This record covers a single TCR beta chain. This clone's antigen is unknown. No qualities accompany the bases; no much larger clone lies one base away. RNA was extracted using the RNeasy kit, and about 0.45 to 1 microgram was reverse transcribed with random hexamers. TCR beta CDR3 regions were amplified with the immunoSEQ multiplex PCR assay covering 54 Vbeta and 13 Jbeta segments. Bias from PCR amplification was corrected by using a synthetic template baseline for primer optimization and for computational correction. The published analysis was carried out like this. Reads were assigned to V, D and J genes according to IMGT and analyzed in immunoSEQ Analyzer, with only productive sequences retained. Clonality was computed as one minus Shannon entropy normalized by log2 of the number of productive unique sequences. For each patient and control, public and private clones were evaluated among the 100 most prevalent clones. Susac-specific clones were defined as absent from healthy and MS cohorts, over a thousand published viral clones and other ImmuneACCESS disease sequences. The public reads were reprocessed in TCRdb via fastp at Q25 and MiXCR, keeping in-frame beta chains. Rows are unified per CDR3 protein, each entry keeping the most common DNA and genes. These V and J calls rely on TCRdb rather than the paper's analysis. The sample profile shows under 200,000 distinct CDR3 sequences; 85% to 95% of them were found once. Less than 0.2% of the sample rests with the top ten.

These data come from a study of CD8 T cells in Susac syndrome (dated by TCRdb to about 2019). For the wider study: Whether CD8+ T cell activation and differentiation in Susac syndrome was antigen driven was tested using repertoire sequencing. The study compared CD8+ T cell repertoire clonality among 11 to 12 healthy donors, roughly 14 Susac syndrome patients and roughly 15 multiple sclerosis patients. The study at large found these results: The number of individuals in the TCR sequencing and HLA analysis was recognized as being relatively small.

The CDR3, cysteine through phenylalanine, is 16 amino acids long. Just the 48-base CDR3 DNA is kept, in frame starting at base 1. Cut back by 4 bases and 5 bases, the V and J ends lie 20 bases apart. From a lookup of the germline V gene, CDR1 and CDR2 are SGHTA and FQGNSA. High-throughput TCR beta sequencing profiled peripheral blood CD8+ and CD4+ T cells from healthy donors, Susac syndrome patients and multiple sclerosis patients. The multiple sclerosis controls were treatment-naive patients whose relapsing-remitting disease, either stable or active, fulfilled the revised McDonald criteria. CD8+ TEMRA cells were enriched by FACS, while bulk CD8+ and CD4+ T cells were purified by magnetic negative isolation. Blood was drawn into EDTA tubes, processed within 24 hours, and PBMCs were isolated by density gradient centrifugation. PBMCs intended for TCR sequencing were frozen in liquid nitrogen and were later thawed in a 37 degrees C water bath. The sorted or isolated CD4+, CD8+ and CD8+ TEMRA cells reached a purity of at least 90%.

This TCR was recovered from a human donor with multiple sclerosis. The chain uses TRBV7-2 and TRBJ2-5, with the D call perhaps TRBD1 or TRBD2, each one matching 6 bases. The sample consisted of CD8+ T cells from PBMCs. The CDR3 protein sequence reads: CASSSTEGGMAETQYF. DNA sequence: TGTGCCAGCAGCTCAACCGAGGGGGGTATGGCGGAGACCCAGTACTTC.